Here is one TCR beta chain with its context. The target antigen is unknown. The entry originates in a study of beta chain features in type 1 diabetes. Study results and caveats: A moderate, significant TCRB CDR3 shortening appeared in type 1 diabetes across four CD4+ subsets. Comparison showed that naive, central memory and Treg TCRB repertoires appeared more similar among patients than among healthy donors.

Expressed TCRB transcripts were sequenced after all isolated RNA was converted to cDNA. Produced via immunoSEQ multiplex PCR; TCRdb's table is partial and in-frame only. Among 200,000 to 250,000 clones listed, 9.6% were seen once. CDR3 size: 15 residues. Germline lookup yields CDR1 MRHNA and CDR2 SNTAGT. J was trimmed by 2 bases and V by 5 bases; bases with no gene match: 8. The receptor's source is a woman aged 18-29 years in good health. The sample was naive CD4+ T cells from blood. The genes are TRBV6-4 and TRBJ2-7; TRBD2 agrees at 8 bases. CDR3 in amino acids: CASSNSGTLPYEQYF. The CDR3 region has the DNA TGTGCCAGCAGTAATAGCGGGACTCTCCCCTACGAGCAGTACTTC.